This record covers a single T cell receptor beta chain. The antigen is not known. The entry originates in a study of TIL therapy for anti-PD-1-resistant metastatic lung cancer. As for the study in general: Median tumor PD-L1 proportion score was roughly 6%. Most patients had lung adenocarcinoma; several tumors were EGFR-mutant, two ALK-rearranged; half smoked currently or formerly.

V lost 0 bases, J lost 0 bases, and 10 bases lay in between. The CDR3 totals 15 residues. CDR1 and CDR2 from the germline V gene are SGHRS and YFSETQ. Findings of the study overall: Many TIL product clones were absent from baseline tumor, suggesting clonal contraction.

Sequencing used immunoSEQ v3. Sequencing used immunoSEQ multiplex PCR; TCRdb keeps in-frame clones, though not all of them. The sample consists of some 90,000 clones, about two thirds of them appearing once. The time point: pre-treatment sample, taken before nivolumab and TIL therapy. Pleural nodules or supraclavicular lymph nodes made up most of the excised metastases sampled. The sequenced sample was tumor tissue, obtained at baseline. V and J are TRBV5-1 and TRBJ2-7; the D is unclear. This TCR derives from a person between 30 and 79 years old with non-small cell lung cancer. DNA for the CDR3: TGCGCCAGCAGCTTGGACTCTTCCAGCTCCTACGAGCAGTACTTC. This translates into CASSLDSSSSYEQYF. Drawing the rest from reference TRBV5-1 and TRBJ2-7, the complete variable domain is KAGVTQTPRYLIKTRGQQVTLSCSPISGHRSVSWYQQTPGQGLQFLFEYFSETQRNKGNFPGRFSGRQFSNSRSEMNVSTLELGDSALYLCASSLDSSSSYEQYFGPGTRLTVT.